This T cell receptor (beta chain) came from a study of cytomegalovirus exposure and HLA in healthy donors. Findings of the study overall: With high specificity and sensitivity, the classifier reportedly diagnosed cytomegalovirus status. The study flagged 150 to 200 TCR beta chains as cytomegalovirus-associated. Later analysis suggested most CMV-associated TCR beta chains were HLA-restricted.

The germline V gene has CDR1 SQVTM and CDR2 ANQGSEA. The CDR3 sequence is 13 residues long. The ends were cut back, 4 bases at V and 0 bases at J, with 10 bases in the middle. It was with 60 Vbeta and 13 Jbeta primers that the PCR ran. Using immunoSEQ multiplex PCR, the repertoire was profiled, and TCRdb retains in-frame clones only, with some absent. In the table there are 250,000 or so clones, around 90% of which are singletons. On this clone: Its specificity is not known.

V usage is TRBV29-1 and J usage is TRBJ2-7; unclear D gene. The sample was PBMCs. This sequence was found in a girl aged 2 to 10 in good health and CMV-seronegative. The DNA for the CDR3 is TGCAGCGTTGTGGCCTCCCGCTCCTACGAGCAGTACTTC. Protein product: CSVVASRSYEQYF.